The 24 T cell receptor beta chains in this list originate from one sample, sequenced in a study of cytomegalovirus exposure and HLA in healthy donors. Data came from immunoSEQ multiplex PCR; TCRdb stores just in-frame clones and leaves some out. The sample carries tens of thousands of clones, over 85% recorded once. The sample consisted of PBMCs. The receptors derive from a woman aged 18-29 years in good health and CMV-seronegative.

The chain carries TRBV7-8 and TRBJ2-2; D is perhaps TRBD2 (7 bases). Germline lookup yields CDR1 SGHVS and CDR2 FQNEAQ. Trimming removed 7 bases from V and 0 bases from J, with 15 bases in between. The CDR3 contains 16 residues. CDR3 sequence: CASIEGGGTNTGELFF. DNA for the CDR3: TGTGCCAGCATCGAAGGGGGAGGGACGAACACCGGGGAGCTGTTTTTT. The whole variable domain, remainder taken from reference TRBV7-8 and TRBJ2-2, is GAGVSQSPRYKVAKRGQDVALRCDPISGHVSLFWYQQALGQGPEFLTYFQNEAQLDKSGLPSDRFFAERPEGSVSTLKIQRTQQEDSAVYLCASIEGGGTNTGELFFGEGSRLTVL.

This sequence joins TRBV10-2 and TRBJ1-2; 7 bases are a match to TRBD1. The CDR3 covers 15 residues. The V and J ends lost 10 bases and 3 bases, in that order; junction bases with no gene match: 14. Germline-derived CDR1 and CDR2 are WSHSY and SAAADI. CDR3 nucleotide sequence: TGCGCCACCGACATGAACAGGGGAGGCTACTATGGCTACACCTTC. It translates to CATDMNRGGYYGYTF.

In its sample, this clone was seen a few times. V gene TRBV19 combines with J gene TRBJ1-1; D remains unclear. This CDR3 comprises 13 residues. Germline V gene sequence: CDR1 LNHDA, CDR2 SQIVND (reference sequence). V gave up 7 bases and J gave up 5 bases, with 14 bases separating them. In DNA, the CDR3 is TGTGCCAGTATGAAAAGGACTATGACTGAAGCTTTCTTT. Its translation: CASMKRTMTEAFF.

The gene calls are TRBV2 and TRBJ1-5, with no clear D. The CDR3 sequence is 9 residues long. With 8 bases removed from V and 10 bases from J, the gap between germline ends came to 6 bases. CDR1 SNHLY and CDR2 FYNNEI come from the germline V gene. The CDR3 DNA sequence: TGTGCCAGCGGCTCTCCCCAGCATTTT. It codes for CASGSPQHF. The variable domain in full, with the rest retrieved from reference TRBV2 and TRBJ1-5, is EPEVTQTPSHQVTQMGQEVILRCVPISNHLYFYWYRQILGQKVEFLVSFYNNEISEKSEIFDDQFSVERPDGSNFTLKIRSTKLEDSAMYFCASGSPQHFGDGTRLSIL.

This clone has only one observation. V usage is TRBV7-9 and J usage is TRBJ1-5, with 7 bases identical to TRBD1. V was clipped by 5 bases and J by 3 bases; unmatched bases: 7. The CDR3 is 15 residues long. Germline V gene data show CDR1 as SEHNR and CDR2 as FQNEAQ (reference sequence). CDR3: CASSGDQGDNQPQHF. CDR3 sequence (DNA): TGTGCCAGCAGCGGCGACCAGGGGGACAATCAGCCCCAGCATTTT.

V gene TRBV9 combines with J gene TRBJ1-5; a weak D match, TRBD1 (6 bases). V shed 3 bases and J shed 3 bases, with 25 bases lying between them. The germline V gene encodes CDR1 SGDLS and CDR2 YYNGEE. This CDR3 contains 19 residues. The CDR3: CASSGTRQGKLCSNQPQHF. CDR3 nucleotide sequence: TGTGCCAGCAGCGGAACACGTCAGGGGAAACTTTGTTCCAATCAGCCCCAGCATTTT.

CDR3 in amino acids: CASSDSGILQPQHF. The CDR3 coding sequence is TGTGCCAGCAGTGACTCAGGGATCCTGCAGCCCCAGCATTTT. V usage is TRBV2 and J usage is TRBJ1-5; a weak D match, TRBD1 (5 bases). Germline V CDR1 and CDR2: SNHLY, FYNNEI. The CDR3 consists of 14 residues. V was pared by 3 bases and J by 7 bases, with 13 bases between. Supplemented by reference TRBV2 and TRBJ1-5, the full variable domain reads EPEVTQTPSHQVTQMGQEVILRCVPISNHLYFYWYRQILGQKVEFLVSFYNNEISEKSEIFDDQFSVERPDGSNFTLKIRSTKLEDSAMYFCASSDSGILQPQHFGDGTRLSIL.

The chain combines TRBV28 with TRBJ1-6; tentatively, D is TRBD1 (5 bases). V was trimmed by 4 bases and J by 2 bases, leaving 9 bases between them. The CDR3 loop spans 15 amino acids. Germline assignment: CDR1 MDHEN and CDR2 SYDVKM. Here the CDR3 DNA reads TGTGCCAGCAGTTCCCAGGACACCTATAATTCACCCCTCCACTTT. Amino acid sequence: CASSSQDTYNSPLHF.

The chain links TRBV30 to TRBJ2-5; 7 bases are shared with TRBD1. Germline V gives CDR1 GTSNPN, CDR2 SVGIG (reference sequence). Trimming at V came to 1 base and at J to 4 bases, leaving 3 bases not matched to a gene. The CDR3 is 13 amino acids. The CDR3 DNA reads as TGTGCCTGGAGTGGGGCAGGGGGAGAGACCCAGTACTTC. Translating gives CAWSGAGGETQYF.

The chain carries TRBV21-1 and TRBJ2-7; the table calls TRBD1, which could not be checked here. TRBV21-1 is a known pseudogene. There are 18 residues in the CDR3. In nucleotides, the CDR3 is TGTGCCAGCAGCAAATATCCGCCCCGGGACAAACAATCCTACGAGCAGTACTTC. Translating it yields CASSKYPPRDKQSYEQYF.

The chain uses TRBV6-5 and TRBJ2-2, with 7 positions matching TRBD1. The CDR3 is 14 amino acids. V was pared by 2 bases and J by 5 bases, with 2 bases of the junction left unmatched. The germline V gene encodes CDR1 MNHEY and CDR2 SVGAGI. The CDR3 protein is CASSYRGLTGELFF. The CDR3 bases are TGTGCCAGCAGTTACAGGGGGCTAACCGGGGAGCTGTTTTTT.

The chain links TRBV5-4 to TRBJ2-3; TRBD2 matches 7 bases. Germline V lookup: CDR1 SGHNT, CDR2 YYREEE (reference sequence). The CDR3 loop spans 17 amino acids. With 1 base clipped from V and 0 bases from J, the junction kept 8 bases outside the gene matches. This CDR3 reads CASSLLGTTPSTDTQYF. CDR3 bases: TGTGCCAGCAGCTTGTTAGGGACTACACCTAGCACAGATACGCAGTATTTT. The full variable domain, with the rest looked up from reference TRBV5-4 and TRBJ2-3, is ETGVTQSPTHLIKTRGQQVTLRCSSQSGHNTVSWYQQALGQGPQFIFQYYREEENGRGNFPPRFSGLQFPNYSSELNVNALELDDSALYLCASSLLGTTPSTDTQYFGPGTRLTVL.

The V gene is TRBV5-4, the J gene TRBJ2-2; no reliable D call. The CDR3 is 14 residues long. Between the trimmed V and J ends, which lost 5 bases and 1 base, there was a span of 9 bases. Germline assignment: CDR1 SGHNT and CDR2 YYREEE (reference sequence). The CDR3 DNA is TGTGCCAGCAGTCTCCCGCGGAACACCGGGGAGCTGTTTTTT. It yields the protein CASSLPRNTGELFF.

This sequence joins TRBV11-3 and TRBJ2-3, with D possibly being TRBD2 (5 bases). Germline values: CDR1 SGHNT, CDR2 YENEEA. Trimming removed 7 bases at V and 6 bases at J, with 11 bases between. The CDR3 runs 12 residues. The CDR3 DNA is TGTGCCAGCACCCCGACGGGGGATACGCAGTATTTT. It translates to CASTPTGDTQYF.

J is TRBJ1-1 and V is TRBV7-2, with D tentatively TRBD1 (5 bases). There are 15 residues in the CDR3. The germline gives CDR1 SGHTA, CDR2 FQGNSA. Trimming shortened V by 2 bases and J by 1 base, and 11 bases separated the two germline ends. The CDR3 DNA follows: TGTGCCAGCAGCTTACTCGCAGGGCAGAACACTGAAGCTTTCTTT. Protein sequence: CASSLLAGQNTEAFF.

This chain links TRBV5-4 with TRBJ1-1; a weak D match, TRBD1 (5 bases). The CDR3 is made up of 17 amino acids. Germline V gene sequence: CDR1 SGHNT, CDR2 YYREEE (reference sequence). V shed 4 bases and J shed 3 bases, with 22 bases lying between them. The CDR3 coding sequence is TGTGCCAGCAGCCAAACCCCCAGGGCCGGGGGGGACACTGAAGCTTTCTTT. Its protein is CASSQTPRAGGDTEAFF.

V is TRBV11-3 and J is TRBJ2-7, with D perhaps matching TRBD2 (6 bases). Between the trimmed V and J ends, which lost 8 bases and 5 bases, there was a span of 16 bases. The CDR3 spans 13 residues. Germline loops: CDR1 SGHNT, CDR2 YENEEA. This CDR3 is CASSLPGADEQYV. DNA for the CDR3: TGTGCCAGCTCATTGCCGGGAGCAGACGAGCAGTACGTC.

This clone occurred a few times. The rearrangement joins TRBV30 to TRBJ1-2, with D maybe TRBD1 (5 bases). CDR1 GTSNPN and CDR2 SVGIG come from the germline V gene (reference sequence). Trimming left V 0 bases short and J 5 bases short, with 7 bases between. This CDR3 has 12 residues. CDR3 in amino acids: CAWSVSGYGYTF. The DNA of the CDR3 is TGTGCCTGGAGTGTTTCAGGGTATGGCTACACCTTC.

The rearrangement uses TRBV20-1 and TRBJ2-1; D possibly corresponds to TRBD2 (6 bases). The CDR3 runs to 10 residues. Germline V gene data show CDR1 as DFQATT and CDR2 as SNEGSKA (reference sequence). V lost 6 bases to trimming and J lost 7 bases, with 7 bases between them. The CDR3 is CSAGTNEQFF. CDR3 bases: TGCAGTGCGGGGACTAATGAGCAGTTCTTC.

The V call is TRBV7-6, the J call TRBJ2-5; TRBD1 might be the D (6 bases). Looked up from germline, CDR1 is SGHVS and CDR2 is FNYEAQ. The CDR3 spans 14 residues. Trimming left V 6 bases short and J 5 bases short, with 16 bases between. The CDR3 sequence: CASRGSGVGETQYF. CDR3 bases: TGTGCCAGCAGGGGATCAGGGGTGGGGGAGACCCAGTACTTC.

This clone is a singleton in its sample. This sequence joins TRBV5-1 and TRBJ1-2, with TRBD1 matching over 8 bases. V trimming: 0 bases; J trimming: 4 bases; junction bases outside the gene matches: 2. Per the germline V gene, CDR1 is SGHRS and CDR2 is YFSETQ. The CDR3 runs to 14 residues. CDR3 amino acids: CASSLAGGAYGYTF. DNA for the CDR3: TGCGCCAGCAGCTTGGCAGGGGGCGCCTATGGCTACACCTTC.

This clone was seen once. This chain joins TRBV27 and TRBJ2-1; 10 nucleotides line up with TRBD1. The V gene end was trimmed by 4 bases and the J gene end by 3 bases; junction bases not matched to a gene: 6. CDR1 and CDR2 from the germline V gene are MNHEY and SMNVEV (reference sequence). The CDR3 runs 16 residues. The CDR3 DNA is TGTGCCAGCAGTTGGGGGACAGGGGACATCTACAATGAGCAGTTCTTC. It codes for CASSWGTGDIYNEQFF.

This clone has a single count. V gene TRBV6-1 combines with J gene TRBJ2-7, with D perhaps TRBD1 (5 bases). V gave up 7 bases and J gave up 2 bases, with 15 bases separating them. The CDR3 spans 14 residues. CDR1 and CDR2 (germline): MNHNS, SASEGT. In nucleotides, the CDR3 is TGTGCCAGCAATACGTTCGACAGAGCCTACGAGCAGTACGTC. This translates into CASNTFDRAYEQYV.

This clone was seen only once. The CDR3 region is CASSKGTGAAYEQYV. In DNA form, the CDR3 reads TGTGCCAGCAGCAAGGGTACAGGGGCAGCCTACGAGCAGTACGTC. The chain joins TRBV21-1 to TRBJ2-7; the table's D call of TRBD1 was not tested on the DNA. TRBV21-1 is a documented pseudogene. The length of the CDR3 is 15 residues.